This T cell receptor (beta chain) appears in the sequencing data of a study of beta chain features in type 1 diabetes. Points from the study as a whole: VDJ junctions from patients with type 1 diabetes contained fewer insertions and more deletions. A moderate, significant TCRB CDR3 shortening appeared in type 1 diabetes across four CD4+ subsets. Whatever favoring of shorter templates PCR might show would apply equally to patients and controls.

Every donor had blood drawn once into heparin, approximately 120 mL on average. On this clone: Its antigen remains unknown.

Germline CDR1 SEHNR, CDR2 FQNEAQ (reference sequence). This CDR3 region has 17 residues. V shed 4 bases and J 1 base; nucleotides not matched to a gene: 8. The authors reverse transcribed all of the isolated RNA, so sequencing captured expressed TCRB transcripts. The assay was immunoSEQ multiplex PCR, and TCRdb's table has in-frame clones only and misses some. The table lists approximately 100,000 clones, 30% to 40% of them singletons, with approximately 0.065% in the top ten. The TCR was taken from a young woman in good health. J is TRBJ1-3 and V is TRBV7-9; 9 nucleotides align to TRBD1. Specimen: stem cell memory CD4+ T cells from blood. CDR3: CASSSTGTGFSGNTIYF. CDR3 nucleotide sequence: TGTGCCAGCAGCTCCACCGGGACAGGGTTTTCTGGAAACACCATATATTTT.